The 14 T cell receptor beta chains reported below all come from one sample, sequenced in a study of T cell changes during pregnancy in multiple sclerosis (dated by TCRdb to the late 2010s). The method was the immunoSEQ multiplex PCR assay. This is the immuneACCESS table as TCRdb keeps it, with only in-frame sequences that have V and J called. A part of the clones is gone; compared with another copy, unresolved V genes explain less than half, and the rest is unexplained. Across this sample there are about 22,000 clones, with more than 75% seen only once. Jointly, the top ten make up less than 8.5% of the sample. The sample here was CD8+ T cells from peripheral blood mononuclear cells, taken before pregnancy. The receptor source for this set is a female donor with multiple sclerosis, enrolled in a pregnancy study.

The CDR3 DNA follows: TGTGCCAGTAGTATTGACAGGGCCAACTATGGCTACACCTTC. Encoded protein: CASSIDRANYGYTF. The chain uses TRBV19 and TRBJ1-2; 7 nucleotides line up with TRBD1. This CDR3 contains 14 residues. CDR1 is LNHDA and CDR2 is SQIVND in the germline V gene (reference sequence). V dropped 3 bases and J dropped 2; count of bases not matched to a gene: 3.

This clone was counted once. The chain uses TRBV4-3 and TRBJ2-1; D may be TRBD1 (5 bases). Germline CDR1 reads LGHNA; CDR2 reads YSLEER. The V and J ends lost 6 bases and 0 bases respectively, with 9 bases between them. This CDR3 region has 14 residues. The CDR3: CASRQEISYNEQFF. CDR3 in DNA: TGCGCCAGCAGACAGGAAATCTCCTACAATGAGCAGTTCTTC.

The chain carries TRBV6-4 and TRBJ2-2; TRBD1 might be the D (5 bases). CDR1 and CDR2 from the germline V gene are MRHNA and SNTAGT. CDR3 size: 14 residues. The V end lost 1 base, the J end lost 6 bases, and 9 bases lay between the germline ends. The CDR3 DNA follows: TGTGCCAGCAGTGACTTACAGGATTCCGGGGAGCTGTTTTTT. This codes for CASSDLQDSGELFF.

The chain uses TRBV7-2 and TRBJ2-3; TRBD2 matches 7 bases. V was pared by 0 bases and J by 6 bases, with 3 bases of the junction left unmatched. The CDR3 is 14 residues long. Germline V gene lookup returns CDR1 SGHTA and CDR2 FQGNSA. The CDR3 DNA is TGTGCCAGCAGCTTAGCTCGGGAGGTGGATACGCAGTATTTT. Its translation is CASSLAREVDTQYF.

The CDR3 nucleotides are TGTGCCAGCAGCCAGGCATTCACTGAAGCTTTCTTT. It is translated as CASSQAFTEAFF. The rearrangement uses TRBV14 and TRBJ1-1; D ambiguous. The CDR3 is 12 residues long. Germline loops: CDR1 SGHDN, CDR2 FVKESK. Trimming left V 3 bases short and J 4 bases short, with 6 bases between. Complete variable domain (other parts from reference TRBV14 and TRBJ1-1): EAGVTQFPSHSVIEKGQTVTLRCDPISGHDNLYWYRRVMGKEIKFLLHFVKESKQDESGMPNNRFLAERTGGTYSTLKVQPAELEDSGVYFCASSQAFTEAFFGQGTRLTVV.

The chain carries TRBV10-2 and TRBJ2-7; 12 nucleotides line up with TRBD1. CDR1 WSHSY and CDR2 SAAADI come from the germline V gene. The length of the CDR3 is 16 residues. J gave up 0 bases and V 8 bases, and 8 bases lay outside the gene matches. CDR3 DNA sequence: TGCGCCAGCTCGGAAAGGGACAGGGGGCCCTCCTACGAGCAGTACTTC. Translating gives CASSERDRGPSYEQYF.

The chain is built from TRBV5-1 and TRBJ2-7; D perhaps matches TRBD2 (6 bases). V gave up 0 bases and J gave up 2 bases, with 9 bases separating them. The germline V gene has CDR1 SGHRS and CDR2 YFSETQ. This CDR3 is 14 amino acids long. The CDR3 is CASSLEGGTYEQYF. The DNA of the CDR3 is TGCGCCAGCAGCTTGGAGGGAGGAACCTACGAGCAGTACTTC. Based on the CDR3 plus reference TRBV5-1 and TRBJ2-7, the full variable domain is KAGVTQTPRYLIKTRGQQVTLSCSPISGHRSVSWYQQTPGQGLQFLFEYFSETQRNKGNFPGRFSGRQFSNSRSEMNVSTLELGDSALYLCASSLEGGTYEQYFGPGTRLTVT.

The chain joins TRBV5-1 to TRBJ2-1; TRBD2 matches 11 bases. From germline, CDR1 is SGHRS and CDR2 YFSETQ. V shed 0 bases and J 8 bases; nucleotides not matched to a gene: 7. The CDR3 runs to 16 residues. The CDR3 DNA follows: TGCGCCAGCAGCTTGGGGCTAGCGGGAGGAGAGGATGAGCAGTTCTTC. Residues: CASSLGLAGGEDEQFF.

For the CDR3, the DNA is TGCGCCAGCAGCCATTACTTTCGAGCGGGAGGGACTTTGATCAACAATGAGCAGTTCTTC. Translation: CASSHYFRAGGTLINNEQFF. The chain joins TRBV4-3 to TRBJ2-1; 10 bases line up with TRBD2. Germline V gene sequence: CDR1 LGHNA, CDR2 YSLEER. Trimming at V came to 3 bases and at J to 5 bases, leaving 19 bases not matched to a gene. The CDR3 has 20 residues.

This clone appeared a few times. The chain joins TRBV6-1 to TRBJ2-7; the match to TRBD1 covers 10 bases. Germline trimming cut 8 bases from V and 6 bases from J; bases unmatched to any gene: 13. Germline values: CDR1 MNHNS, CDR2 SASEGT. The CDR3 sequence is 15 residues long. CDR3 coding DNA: TGTGCCAGCCTCCAAGCCGCCGGGACAGGGGCCGAGCAGTACTTC. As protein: CASLQAAGTGAEQYF.

CDR3 region: CASSAGGMNTEAFF. CDR3 nucleotides: TGTGCCAGCAGCGCAGGGGGCATGAACACTGAAGCTTTCTTT. The chain combines TRBV9 with TRBJ1-1, with 8 bases fitting TRBD1. V was clipped by 3 bases and J by 0 bases; unmatched bases: 1. Germline CDR1 is SGDLS and CDR2 is YYNGEE. The CDR3 has 14 residues.

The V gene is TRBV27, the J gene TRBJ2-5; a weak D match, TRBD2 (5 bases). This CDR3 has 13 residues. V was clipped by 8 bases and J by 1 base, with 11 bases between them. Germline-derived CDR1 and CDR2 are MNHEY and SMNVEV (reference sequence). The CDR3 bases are TGTGCCAGCTCTGGTGGACTCCAAGAGACCCAGTACTTC. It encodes CASSGGLQETQYF.

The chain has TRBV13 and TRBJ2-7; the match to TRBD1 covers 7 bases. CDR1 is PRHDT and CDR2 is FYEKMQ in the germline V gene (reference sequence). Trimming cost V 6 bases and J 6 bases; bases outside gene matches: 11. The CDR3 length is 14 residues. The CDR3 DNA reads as TGTGCCAGCAGTCCCGGGACAGACGGCTTCGAGCAGTACTTC. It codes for CASSPGTDGFEQYF.

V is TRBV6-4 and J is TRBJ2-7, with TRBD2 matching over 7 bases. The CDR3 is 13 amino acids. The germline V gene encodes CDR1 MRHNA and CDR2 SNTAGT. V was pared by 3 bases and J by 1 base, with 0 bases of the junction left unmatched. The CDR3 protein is CASSERESYEQYF. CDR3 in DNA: TGTGCCAGCAGTGAGCGGGAGTCCTACGAGCAGTACTTC.